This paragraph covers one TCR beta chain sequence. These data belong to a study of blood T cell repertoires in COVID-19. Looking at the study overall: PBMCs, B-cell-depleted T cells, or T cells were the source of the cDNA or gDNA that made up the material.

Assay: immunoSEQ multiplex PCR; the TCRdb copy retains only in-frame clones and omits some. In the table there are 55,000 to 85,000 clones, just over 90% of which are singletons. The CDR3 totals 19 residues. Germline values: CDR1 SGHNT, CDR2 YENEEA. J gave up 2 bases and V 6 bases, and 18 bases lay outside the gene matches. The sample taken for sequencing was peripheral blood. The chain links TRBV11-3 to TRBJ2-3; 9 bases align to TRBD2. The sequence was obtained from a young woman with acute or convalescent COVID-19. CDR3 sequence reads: CASSPGFWRGGQHTDTQYF. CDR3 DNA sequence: TGTGCCAGCAGTCCGGGATTCTGGCGGGGGGGCCAACACACAGATACGCAGTATTTT.